This T cell receptor beta chain was recovered during a study of blood T cell repertoires in COVID-19. Study at large: Nucleic acid was either cDNA or gDNA, and it came from T cells, B-cell-depleted T cells, or PBMCs.

V lost 7 bases to trimming and J lost 4 bases; unmatched junction nucleotides: 8. Germline V CDR1 and CDR2: MNHEY, SVGAGI. The CDR3 consists of 15 residues. Study processing details: Nucleated cell number was recorded as an estimate derived from reference gene primer amplification. Profiled with immunoSEQ multiplex PCR; TCRdb holds only in-frame clones, not every one. That table supplies the V and J calls and clone size; D and trimming were determined from the DNA. The sample lists 60,000 to 85,000 clones, 80% to 90% occurring once. The TCR sequence derives from an older woman with acute or convalescent COVID-19. The chain carries TRBV6-5 and TRBJ2-5; 11 nucleotides line up with TRBD2. Sequencing used peripheral blood. The CDR3 region has the DNA TGTGCCAGCAAGAATAGCGGGGGGGCCCTAGAGACCCAGTACTTC. Encoded protein: CASKNSGGALETQYF.